This T cell receptor (beta chain) was sequenced during a study of blood T cell repertoires in COVID-19. In the authors' methods: Amplification from reference gene primers served as the basis for estimated nucleated cell counts. Profiling relied on immunoSEQ multiplex PCR, and the TCRdb table lists in-frame clones only, not all of them. From that table come the V and J calls and clone size; the DNA was used to work out D and trimming. The table has some 140,000 clones, approximately 89% seen once; the top ten hold more than 3.5%. CDR3 length: 14 residues. J lost 5 bases, V lost 6 bases, and 9 bases had no gene match. In germline, CDR1 is MNHEY, CDR2 SVGAGI.

The source of this sequence is a human donor in a cohort sampled during active COVID-19. The chain recombines TRBV6-5 with TRBJ1-2, with 7 bases lining up with TRBD1. Material for sequencing was peripheral blood. CDR3 region: CASSRDSGVYGYTF. The DNA of the CDR3 is TGTGCCAGCAGCCGGGACAGTGGAGTTTATGGCTACACCTTC.